These 27 T cell receptor beta chains came from one sample sequenced in a study of shared clonotypes between healthy human individuals. Clones were sequenced by immunoSEQ multiplex PCR, and TCRdb holds only the in-frame ones, with some missing. The data hold about 2.1 million clones, with roughly 91% observed a single time. Selected positively for CCR7 and CD45RO-negative, naive CD8 cells excluded terminally differentiated effector memory CD45RA+ cells. The source material was naive CD8+ T cells from PBMCs. The receptors were sampled from a man aged 18-30 years in good health. Some clones in this sample may be carry-over from other donors' samples.

This clone was picked up one time. This chain links TRBV7-2 with TRBJ2-6, with 7 bases that match TRBD1. Germline V gene data show CDR1 as SGHTA and CDR2 as FQGNSA. The V and J ends lost 5 bases and 2 bases, in that order; junction bases with no gene match: 3. The CDR3 length is 15 residues. DNA for the CDR3: TGTGCCAGCAGCAACAGGGGCGCTGGGGCCAACGTCCTGACTTTC. Translating gives CASSNRGAGANVLTF. The full variable domain, with the rest looked up from reference TRBV7-2 and TRBJ2-6, is GAGVSQSPSNKVTEKGKDVELRCDPISGHTALYWYRQSLGQGLEFLIYFQGNSAPDKSGLPSDRFSAERTGGSVSTLTIQRTQQEDSAVYLCASSNRGAGANVLTFGAGSRLTVL.

A remark on this clone: Other DNA sequences in this specimen translate into the identical CDR3. The chain couples TRBV7-9 to TRBJ1-5, with no clear D. Germline V lookup: CDR1 SEHNR, CDR2 FQNEAQ (reference sequence). Trimming shortened V by 1 base and J by 3 bases, and 7 bases separated the two germline ends. The CDR3 length is 14 residues. The CDR3: CASSLGGINQPQHF. In nucleotides, the CDR3 is TGTGCCAGCAGCTTAGGAGGGATCAATCAGCCCCAGCATTTT.

The rearrangement uses TRBV4-1 and TRBJ1-2; no reliable D call. Per the germline V gene, CDR1 is MGHRA and CDR2 is YSYEKL. V was clipped by 5 bases and J by 6 bases, with 16 bases between them. The CDR3 has 14 amino acids. The CDR3 is CASSERVVVDGYTF. The CDR3 DNA sequence: TGCGCCAGCAGCGAGAGGGTGGTAGTGGATGGCTACACCTTC.

The count of this clone is one. The chain couples TRBV19 to TRBJ2-5; 7 nucleotides match TRBD1. Looked up from germline, CDR1 is LNHDA and CDR2 is SQIVND (reference sequence). The CDR3 runs 16 residues. The ends lost 2 bases at V and 1 base at J; junction bases unmatched: 7. This CDR3 is CASSIRQGWGQETQYF. CDR3 in DNA: TGTGCCAGTAGTATACGACAGGGTTGGGGCCAAGAGACCCAGTACTTC. The full variable domain, rest sourced from reference TRBV19 and TRBJ2-5, is DGGITQSPKYLFRKEGQNVTLSCEQNLNHDAMYWYRQDPGQGLRLIYYSQIVNDFQKGDIAEGYSVSREKKESFPLTVTSAQKNPTAFYLCASSIRQGWGQETQYFGPGTRLLVL.

This clone was seen just once. This chain links TRBV5-6 with TRBJ1-1; D is undetermined. The V gene lost 0 bases and the J gene lost 0 bases, with 9 bases spanning the gap. CDR1 is SGHDT and CDR2 is YYEEEE in the germline V gene. The CDR3 is made up of 15 amino acids. The CDR3 nucleotides are TGTGCCAGCAGCTTGGACGGATACATGAACACTGAAGCTTTCTTT. This gives the protein CASSLDGYMNTEAFF. The full variable domain, in which reference TRBV5-6 and TRBJ1-1 provide the parts outside the CDR3, is DAGVTQSPTHLIKTRGQQVTLRCSPKSGHDTVSWYQQALGQGPQFIFQYYEEEERQRGNFPDRFSGHQFPNYSSELNVNALLLGDSALYLCASSLDGYMNTEAFFGQGTRLTVV.

V usage is TRBV7-2 and J usage is TRBJ2-1, with D unclear. The CDR3 covers 17 residues. Germline values: CDR1 SGHTA, CDR2 FQGNSA. V was shortened by 1 base and J by 0 bases, with 13 bases between the two germline ends. The CDR3 bases are TGTGCCAGCAGCTTAGGGTCAAGGTCGAGCTCCTACAATGAGCAGTTCTTC. This codes for CASSLGSRSSSYNEQFF.

The chain has TRBV4-2 and TRBJ2-7; 11 positions agree with TRBD2. The V gene end was trimmed by 3 bases and the J gene end by 5 bases; junction bases not matched to a gene: 9. Germline CDR1 reads LGHNA; CDR2 reads YNFKEQ. The CDR3 sequence is 16 residues long. CDR3 DNA: TGTGCCAGCAGCCAGAGGGTAGCGGGAGGGGAGGACGAGCAGTACTTC. This encodes CASSQRVAGGEDEQYF.

V and J are TRBV5-4 and TRBJ2-1; the D is unclear. The length of the CDR3 is 15 residues. V shed 4 bases and J shed 2 bases, with 13 bases lying between them. The germline V gene has CDR1 SGHNT and CDR2 YYREEE (reference sequence). The CDR3 spells CASSGVADTYNEQFF. In DNA, the CDR3 is TGTGCCAGCAGCGGGGTGGCGGATACCTACAATGAGCAGTTCTTC.

The V and J genes are TRBV6-1 and TRBJ2-3; D may match TRBD1 or TRBD2 (5 bases each). The CDR3 consists of 17 residues. Trimming took 2 bases from V and 7 from J, leaving 22 bases between them. CDR1 is MNHNS and CDR2 is SASEGT in the germline V gene. Here the CDR3 DNA reads TGTGCCAGCAGTGAAACTTGGGGGACGTCGGTCCCAAATACGCAGTATTTT. It codes for CASSETWGTSVPNTQYF.

V usage is TRBV7-6 and J usage is TRBJ2-2; 8 positions match TRBD2. The V gene's germline CDR1 is SGHVS and CDR2 FNYEAQ. CDR3 length: 16 amino acids. V was clipped by 0 bases and J by 1 base; unmatched bases: 1. The CDR3 here is CASSLATSGNTGELFF. CDR3 DNA sequence: TGTGCCAGCAGCTTAGCCACTAGCGGGAACACCGGGGAGCTGTTTTTT.

The chain uses TRBV5-6 and TRBJ2-7; D might be TRBD1 or TRBD2, each matching 5 bases. The germline CDR1 and CDR2 sequences are SGHDT and YYEEEE. Trimming shortened V by 2 bases and J by 2 bases, and 8 bases separated the two germline ends. The CDR3 length is 13 residues. CDR3 protein: CASSFRETYEQYF. CDR3 in DNA: TGTGCCAGCAGCTTCAGGGAGACCTACGAGCAGTACTTC.

The rearrangement links TRBV7-2 to TRBJ1-1; no definite D call. The CDR3 contains 12 residues. The germline V gene has CDR1 SGHTA and CDR2 FQGNSA. Trimming took off 8 bases at V and 5 bases at J, with 12 bases between the two ends. The CDR3: CASGLGSTEAFF. In DNA form, the CDR3 reads TGTGCCAGCGGCCTGGGGAGTACTGAAGCTTTCTTT.

The chain employs TRBV28 and TRBJ1-5; TRBD1 agrees at 10 bases. The V segment lost 6 bases and the J segment 3 bases; nucleotides outside the gene matches: 11. CDR1 and CDR2 from the germline V gene are MDHEN and SYDVKM. The CDR3 runs to 17 residues. CDR3: CASRSPWTGGNNQPQHF. The CDR3 nucleotides are TGTGCCAGCAGGAGCCCTTGGACAGGGGGGAACAATCAGCCCCAGCATTTT.

This chain connects TRBV28 to TRBJ1-2, with 8 bases fitting TRBD1. Germline V gene sequence: CDR1 MDHEN, CDR2 SYDVKM. The CDR3 sequence is 14 residues long. Unmatched junction bases numbered 7, after V lost 6 bases and J lost 4 bases. The CDR3 coding sequence is TGTGCCAGCAGACGGACAGGGACCTTCTATGGCTACACCTTC. Its protein is CASRRTGTFYGYTF.

This chain uses TRBV6-5 with TRBJ2-7, with D perhaps being TRBD1 or TRBD2 (5 bases each). V lost 6 bases and J lost 7, with 19 bases in between. Germline V gene sequence: CDR1 MNHEY, CDR2 SVGAGI. The CDR3 sequence is 14 residues long. Written as DNA, the CDR3 is TGTGCCAGCAGAACCCAGGGAGAGGAACCGGAGCAGTACTTC. It translates to CASRTQGEEPEQYF.

J is TRBJ2-3 and V is TRBV7-9; D call uncertain. Per the germline V gene, CDR1 is SEHNR and CDR2 is FQNEAQ (reference sequence). V lost 0 bases, J lost 5 bases, and 9 bases lay in between. This CDR3 is 14 amino acids long. CDR3 in DNA: TGTGCCAGCAGCTTAGCTCCCTGGGGAGATACGCAGTATTTT. Amino acid sequence: CASSLAPWGDTQYF.

The genes are TRBV13 and TRBJ1-1; 7 bases are shared with TRBD1. Germline loops: CDR1 PRHDT, CDR2 FYEKMQ (reference sequence). The CDR3 is 17 residues long. With V trimmed by 0 bases and J by 2 bases, 9 bases remained unmatched. CDR3 protein: CASSLGPTGTANTEAFF. The CDR3 region has the DNA TGTGCCAGCAGCTTAGGCCCCACCGGGACAGCAAACACTGAAGCTTTCTTT.

The chain joins TRBV28 to TRBJ2-7, with TRBD2 matching 9 bases. After removal of 4 bases from V and 0 bases from J, the junction contained 10 bases not matched to a gene. Germline loops: CDR1 MDHEN, CDR2 SYDVKM. This CDR3 is 17 amino acids long. This CDR3 reads CASSSVVSSGTSYEQYF. For the CDR3, the DNA is TGTGCCAGCAGTTCGGTTGTCTCTAGCGGGACCTCCTACGAGCAGTACTTC.

In the case of this clone: The sample contains more than one DNA sequence encoding this CDR3. The CDR3, as DNA: TGTGCCAGCAGTTTCCCCGGGAATGGCTACACCTTC. It is translated as CASSFPGNGYTF. The V and J genes are TRBV28 and TRBJ1-2; D gene uncertain. This CDR3 has 12 amino acids. Trimming stripped 3 bases from V and 6 bases from J, with 8 bases between. From germline, CDR1 is MDHEN and CDR2 SYDVKM.

A word on this clone: Other DNA sequences of this sample code for an identical CDR3. V is TRBV7-2 and J is TRBJ1-5; no reliable D call. CDR1 is SGHTA and CDR2 is FQGNSA in the germline V gene. Trimming stripped 5 bases from V and 0 bases from J, with 11 bases between. The CDR3 is 15 amino acids. CDR3 region: CASSPRGNSNQPQHF. CDR3 nucleotides: TGTGCCAGCAGCCCTCGAGGGAATAGCAATCAGCCCCAGCATTTT.

The gene calls are TRBV7-2 and TRBJ2-7, with D maybe TRBD1 (6 bases). The V end was cut by 4 bases, the J end by 2 bases, with 9 bases between. CDR3 size: 13 residues. Germline values: CDR1 SGHTA, CDR2 FQGNSA. The CDR3 region has the DNA TGTGCCAGCAGCTACCGACAGGCCTACGAGCAGTACTTC. It encodes CASSYRQAYEQYF.

This chain uses TRBV4-3 with TRBJ2-1, with 8 bases matching TRBD2. The length of the CDR3 is 16 residues. Germline CDR1 LGHNA, CDR2 YSLEER. With 0 bases clipped from V and 9 bases from J, the junction kept 10 bases outside the gene matches. CDR3 region: CASSQDREGGRAEQFF. The CDR3 DNA reads TGCGCCAGCAGCCAAGATCGGGAGGGAGGGCGTGCTGAGCAGTTCTTC.

V gene TRBV28 combines with J gene TRBJ1-1, with unresolved D. Germline CDR1 and CDR2: MDHEN and SYDVKM. This CDR3 region has 14 residues. V was shortened by 3 bases and J by 3 bases, with 11 bases between the two germline ends. CDR3 coding DNA: TGTGCCAGCAGTTTGACCGTCCGCCACACTGAAGCTTTCTTT. Encoded protein: CASSLTVRHTEAFF.

The chain recombines TRBV29-1 with TRBJ1-1; D gene unclear. V lost 3 bases, J lost 12 bases, and 14 bases lay in between. The germline V gene has CDR1 SQVTM and CDR2 ANQGSEA. The CDR3 length is 11 residues. CDR3 coding DNA: TGCAGCGTTGATCACAGCCTAGGGTCTTTCTTT. It is translated as CSVDHSLGSFF.

The chain uses TRBV9 and TRBJ2-7; no clear D gene. The V and J ends lost 0 bases and 3 bases respectively, with 10 bases between them. This CDR3 contains 14 residues. The germline V gene has CDR1 SGDLS and CDR2 YYNGEE. This CDR3 reads CASSVGLLDYEQYF. The DNA for the CDR3 is TGTGCCAGCAGCGTAGGACTCCTCGACTACGAGCAGTACTTC.

The chain uses TRBV19 and TRBJ1-2; 9 bases align to TRBD1. V was clipped by 6 bases and J by 6 bases; unmatched bases: 5. The CDR3 has 13 amino acids. The germline gives CDR1 LNHDA, CDR2 SQIVND (reference sequence). CDR3 in DNA: TGTGCCAGTAGCCAACAGGGGGCGAATGGCTACACCTTC. It codes for CASSQQGANGYTF.

The chain links TRBV15 to TRBJ1-1; 9 bases agree with TRBD1. V lost 1 base and J lost 1; bases outside the gene matches: 4. Germline V gene sequence: CDR1 LNHNV, CDR2 YYDKDF (reference sequence). The CDR3 is 16 amino acids. The CDR3 DNA follows: TGTGCCACCAGCAGAGGACCACAGGGGGCGAACACTGAAGCTTTCTTT. It encodes CATSRGPQGANTEAFF.